Listed below are T cell receptor beta chains from one sample, sequenced in a study of cytomegalovirus exposure and HLA in healthy donors. The table came from immunoSEQ multiplex PCR; TCRdb's copy has only in-frame clones and leaves some out. The table shows roughly 190,000 clones, with approximately 82% occurring only once. Material: PBMCs. These receptors were obtained from a woman under 30 in good health and CMV-seronegative. Both conserved end residues are trimmed from each CDR3.

NA | TRBV5-4 | ASSLGREDRYEQY
TRBJ2-5 | TRBV7-9 | ASGVEARVPETQY
TRBJ2-3 | TRBV25-1 | ASSEYASGRAGTDTQY
TRBJ2-6 | TRBV6-6 | ASSPTGTGANVLT
TRBJ2-1 | TRBV15 | ATSTRDTGHDEQF
TRBJ1-6 | TRBV7-2 | ASSLARQGAGNSPLH
TRBJ1-1 | TRBV2 | ASRADSHENTEAF
TRBJ1-2 | TRBV28 | ASSTLGGAANYGYT
TRBJ1-2 | TRBV5-4 | ASSLVGPDRKDGYT
TRBJ1-1 | TRBV5-8 | ASSWMGPTEAF
TRBJ2-3 | TRBV27 | ASSLYSSTDTQY
TRBJ1-1 | TRBV7-2 | ASTEQVGTEAF
TRBJ2-3 | TRBV4-1 | ASSQWTATDTQY
TRBJ2-1 | TRBV30 | AQGVAGSSYNEQF
TRBJ1-4 | TRBV30 | ACGRGVVNEKLF
TRBJ1-1 | TRBV30 | AWSVRRTTVEAF
TRBJ2-1 | TRBV6-1 | AIGRQGEYEQF
TRBJ2-6 | TRBV23-1 | ASIITGSGANVLT
TRBJ1-3 | TRBV25-1 | ASGGTGSGNTIY
TRBJ2-1 | TRBV6-5 | ASSMGAGLSNEQF
TRBJ1-1 | TRBV30 | AWSLTGRVNTEAF
TRBJ1-1 | TRBV18 | ASSHFTNTEAF
TRBJ2-2 | TRBV27 | ASSATSSGGTTGELF
TRBJ1-1 | TRBV4-1 | ASSQERQGAGTEAF
TRBJ2-1 | TRBV20-1 | SAASRGEQF
TRBJ2-7 | TRBV9 | ASSVSSGRPHEQY
TRBJ2-5 | TRBV11-2 | ASNPGQGEETQY
TRBJ1-4 | TRBV12-5 | ASGLGRRVEEKLF
TRBJ2-3 | TRBV4-2 | ASSQDGWGGNTDTQY
TRBJ2-7 | TRBV7-2 | ASSFLALTYEQY
TRBJ2-7 | TRBV28 | ASSPLAGEPREYEQY
TRBJ1-1 | TRBV9 | ASSVGQGLLNTEAF
TRBJ1-1 | TRBV30 | AWSVDSYLPEAF
TRBJ1-3 | TRBV30 | AWSYSGNTIY
TRBJ2-7 | TRBV11-2 | ASSRPGLAGGPYEQY
TRBJ1-5 | TRBV9 | ASSVGTGNQPQH
TRBJ2-2 | TRBV5-1 | ASSLTLSGGELF
TRBJ1-4 | TRBV29-1 | SVGRGPNEKLF
TRBJ1-1 | TRBV28 | ASSETGVNTEAF
TRBJ2-5 | TRBV7-9 | ASSPVGGIRGTQY
TRBJ2-5 | TRBV5-1 | ASSPRGTVQETQY
TRBJ1-2 | TRBV21-1 | ASSPSVGGIGYGYT
TRBJ1-6 | TRBV28 | ASRPEENSPLH
NA | TRBV19 | ASGDYEQY
TRBJ1-1 | TRBV7-2 | ASSLSTGNPEAF
TRBJ2-2 | TRBV7-2 | ASSLVAGVRTGELF
TRBJ2-2 | TRBV2 | ASSDFGQGPSMNTGELF